The 16 T cell receptor beta chains below were found in one sample sequenced in a study of blood T cell repertoires in COVID-19. Using immunoSEQ multiplex PCR, the repertoire was profiled, and TCRdb retains in-frame clones only, with some absent. The top ten hold roughly 1.9% of the sample, which has tens of thousands of clones, nearly 85% seen once. Sequenced sample: peripheral blood. All receptors come from a woman between 55 and 75 years old with acute or convalescent COVID-19.

The rearrangement joins TRBV2 to TRBJ1-5; D not resolved. V shed 8 bases and J shed 3 bases, with 11 bases lying between them. The CDR3 spans 13 residues. CDR1 is SNHLY and CDR2 is FYNNEI in the germline V gene. The CDR3: CASVAGSNQPQHF. Written as DNA, the CDR3 is TGTGCCAGCGTCGCAGGATCCAATCAGCCCCAGCATTTT.

The chain has TRBV28 and TRBJ1-6; D ambiguous. Trimming stripped 4 bases from V and 7 bases from J, with 8 bases between. The CDR3 loop spans 13 amino acids. The V gene's germline CDR1 is MDHEN and CDR2 SYDVKM. The CDR3 DNA reads TGTGCCAGCAGTTCCCCCCGGAATTCACCCCTCCACTTT. It encodes CASSSPRNSPLHF.

The gene calls are TRBV3-1 (or the pseudogene TRBV3-2) and TRBJ1-6; D remains ambiguous. The CDR3 has 14 residues. Germline-derived CDR1 and CDR2 are LGHDT and YNNKEL (reference sequence). V was cut by 0 bases and J by 9 bases, with 9 bases left in between. The CDR3 spells CASSQDWSGSPLHF. DNA for the CDR3: TGTGCCAGCAGCCAAGATTGGAGCGGTTCACCCCTCCACTTT.

This clone was picked up one time. The rearrangement links TRBV6-6 to TRBJ1-5; 8 bases line up with TRBD1. The CDR3 runs to 14 residues. CDR1 and CDR2 from the germline V gene are MNHNY and SVGAGI (reference sequence). The J segment lost 7 bases and the V segment lost 4 bases, leaving 6 bases of the junction unmatched. The chain's CDR3 is CASSSDRGGQPQHF. For the CDR3, the DNA is TGTGCCAGCAGTTCAGACAGGGGAGGACAGCCCCAGCATTTT.

The chain's CDR3 is CASSTRGLEAFF. CDR3 bases: TGTGCCAGTAGTACCCGAGGATTGGAAGCTTTCTTT. The J gene is TRBJ1-1, the V gene TRBV19; D gene ambiguous. The germline V and J ends were trimmed by 4 bases and 8 bases, with 11 bases remaining between them. From germline, CDR1 is LNHDA and CDR2 SQIVND (reference sequence). The CDR3 runs to 12 residues.

The V call is TRBV13, the J call TRBJ1-2; 9 bases map to TRBD1. The CDR3 totals 16 residues. V was pared by 3 bases and J by 0 bases, with 5 bases of the junction left unmatched. Germline V lookup: CDR1 PRHDT, CDR2 FYEKMQ (reference sequence). The DNA for the CDR3 is TGTGCCAGCAGCTTGGGACAGGGAGTCTCTAACTATGGCTACACCTTC. The encoded protein is CASSLGQGVSNYGYTF. Filled out from reference TRBV13 and TRBJ1-2, the complete variable domain reads AAGVIQSPRHLIKEKRETATLKCYPIPRHDTVYWYQQGPGQDPQFLISFYEKMQSDKGSIPDRFSAQQFSDYHSELNMSSLELGDSALYFCASSLGQGVSNYGYTFGSGTRLTVV.

The chain links TRBV6-5 to TRBJ1-5; 7 bases fit TRBD1. The junction had 14 bases not matched to a gene; V was cut back by 9 bases and J by 6 bases. Germline values: CDR1 MNHEY, CDR2 SVGAGI. The length of the CDR3 is 15 residues. The CDR3 sequence: CASRAGGLYTQPQHF. CDR3 bases: TGTGCCAGTAGGGCAGGGGGGCTTTACACTCAGCCCCAGCATTTT.

J is TRBJ1-1 and V is TRBV7-9, with D tentatively TRBD1 (6 bases). The germline CDR1 and CDR2 sequences are SEHNR and FQNEAQ (reference sequence). The V end was cut by 4 bases, the J end by 4 bases, with 16 bases between. This CDR3 has 15 amino acids. The CDR3 region is CASSSPRGAPTEAFF. The CDR3 DNA is TGTGCCAGCAGCTCTCCACGGGGGGCACCCACTGAAGCTTTCTTT.

The table lists this clone with a count of one. This rearrangement joins TRBV19 to TRBJ1-2, with D hard to call. The CDR3 loop spans 14 amino acids. V was clipped by 1 base and J by 0 bases, with 6 bases between them. Looked up from germline, CDR1 is LNHDA and CDR2 is SQIVND (reference sequence). The CDR3 DNA reads as TGTGCCAGTAGTATAGTTTCGGCTAACTATGGCTACACCTTC. Translation gives CASSIVSANYGYTF.

The rearrangement joins TRBV7-9 to TRBJ2-1, with 11 bases identical to TRBD1. With 3 bases clipped from V and 8 bases from J, the junction kept 9 bases outside the gene matches. The CDR3 has 16 amino acids. The germline CDR1 and CDR2 sequences are SEHNR and FQNEAQ (reference sequence). The CDR3 sequence is CASSFSWDRGGDEQFF. The CDR3 DNA follows: TGTGCCAGCAGCTTCTCGTGGGACAGGGGGGGCGATGAGCAGTTCTTC.

The chain carries TRBV5-1 and TRBJ1-4; 10 nucleotides match TRBD1. Germline CDR1 and CDR2: SGHRS and YFSETQ. The length of the CDR3 is 16 residues. Trimming cost V 4 bases and J 8 bases; bases outside gene matches: 11. CDR3 DNA sequence: TGCGCCAGCAGCGTCCGTCCGGGACAGGGGCCGGAAAAACTGTTTTTT. Translation gives CASSVRPGQGPEKLFF.

The V call is TRBV4-2, the J call TRBJ2-4; maybe TRBD2 (6 bases). V lost 4 bases and J lost 0, with 19 bases in between. CDR1 is LGHNA and CDR2 is YNFKEQ in the germline V gene. The CDR3 consists of 18 residues. The CDR3 sequence is CASSLLEGLPLAKNIQYF. In DNA form, the CDR3 reads TGTGCCAGCAGCCTATTGGAGGGGCTCCCTCTAGCCAAAAACATTCAGTACTTC.

The chain has TRBV7-9 and TRBJ2-1; TRBD2 agrees at 7 bases. Germline V gene data show CDR1 as SEHNR and CDR2 as FQNEAQ (reference sequence). V trimming: 5 bases; J trimming: 8 bases; junction bases outside the gene matches: 3. This CDR3 has 12 amino acids. The CDR3 loop is CASSPGRDEQFF. CDR3 in DNA: TGTGCCAGCAGCCCAGGGAGGGATGAGCAGTTCTTC.

The chain uses TRBV7-3 and TRBJ2-7; 7 bases align to TRBD1. Germline-derived CDR1 and CDR2 are SGHTA and FQGTGA. The ends lost 5 bases at V and 3 bases at J; junction bases unmatched: 7. CDR3 length equals 14 residues. The CDR3 sequence is CASSQTGSGYEQYF. CDR3 in DNA: TGTGCCAGCAGCCAGACAGGGAGCGGCTACGAGCAGTACTTC.

The J gene is TRBJ2-7, the V gene TRBV5-6; no definite D call. The CDR3 consists of 13 residues. V shed 1 base and J shed 3 bases, with 8 bases lying between them. Germline V gene lookup returns CDR1 SGHDT and CDR2 YYEEEE. The CDR3 reads CASSLLQSYEQYF. CDR3 DNA sequence: TGTGCCAGCAGCTTGTTACAGAGCTACGAGCAGTACTTC.

The chain recombines TRBV6-5 with TRBJ1-1, with D perhaps TRBD1 (6 bases). With 6 bases removed from V and 3 bases from J, the gap between germline ends came to 11 bases. This CDR3 is built from 13 residues. Germline V CDR1 and CDR2: MNHEY, SVGAGI. The CDR3 here is CASSLGQYTEAFF. CDR3 bases: TGTGCCAGCAGCCTCGGACAGTACACTGAAGCTTTCTTT.